The 5 T cell receptor beta chains presented below share a single source sample, sequenced in a study of breast tumors, draining lymph nodes, adjacent tissues. TCRdb redid the calling of the multiplex PCR reads with MiXCR, one entry per CDR3 protein. The sample carries about 230,000 distinct CDR3 sequences, roughly 30% recorded once. The lymph nodes were axillary draining lymph nodes from breast cancer patients. Sequencing was performed on axillary lymph node tissue. The receptors were gathered from a female donor with breast cancer. Some clones in this sample may be carry-over from other donors' samples.

The V and J genes are TRBV7-9 and TRBJ2-5; 7 positions match TRBD1. Germline trimming cut 5 bases from V and 6 bases from J; bases unmatched to any gene: 6. The CDR3 covers 13 residues. Germline CDR1 and CDR2: SEHNR and FQNEAQ (reference sequence). This CDR3 is CASSAGGGQTQYF. The CDR3 bases are TGTGCCAGCAGCGCAGGGGGTGGACAGACCCAGTACTTC.

CDR3 residues: CASSPKGGYPTNEQFF. The CDR3 region has the DNA TGTGCCAGCAGCCCAAAGGGTGGCTACCCTACCAATGAGCAGTTCTTC. The chain carries TRBV6-5 and TRBJ2-1; D not resolved. CDR3 length: 16 amino acids. CDR1 is MNHEY and CDR2 is SVGAGI in the germline V gene. The V end was cut by 6 bases, the J end by 6 bases, with 21 bases between.

The rearrangement uses TRBV7-6 and TRBJ2-5; TRBD1 agrees at 7 bases. The V segment lost 5 bases and the J segment 3 bases; nucleotides outside the gene matches: 9. This CDR3 spans 15 amino acids. Germline V gene sequence: CDR1 SGHVS, CDR2 FNYEAQ. The CDR3 loop is CASSLRQGGEETQYF. The CDR3, as DNA: TGTGCCAGCAGCCTGCGACAGGGTGGCGAAGAGACCCAGTACTTC. Full variable domain (missing parts from reference TRBV7-6 and TRBJ2-5): GAGVSQSPRYKVTKRGQDVALRCDPISGHVSLYWYRQALGQGPEFLTYFNYEAQQDKSGLPNDRFSAERPEGSISTLTIQRTEQRDSAMYRCASSLRQGGEETQYFGPGTRLLVL.

Only one count was recorded for this clonotype. The CDR3 coding sequence is TGCAGTGCTAGAGATTCGTCCTCCCGGGTCCAAAATTCACCCCTCCACTTT. It encodes CSARDSSSRVQNSPLHF. This chain uses TRBV20-1 with TRBJ1-6; D not certain. V was pared by 0 bases and J by 7 bases, with 19 bases between. This CDR3 spans 17 amino acids. Germline V gives CDR1 DFQATT, CDR2 SNEGSKA (reference sequence).

This clonotype was counted at least ten times. The V and J genes are TRBV5-6 and TRBJ2-2; possible D gene TRBD2, 5 bases. Germline-derived CDR1 and CDR2 are SGHDT and YYEEEE. V shed 4 bases and J shed 5 bases, with 21 bases lying between them. The length of the CDR3 is 17 residues. The CDR3 reads CASSPRPERALTGELFF. The DNA of the CDR3 is TGTGCCAGCAGCCCCCGACCCGAGAGGGCCCTGACCGGGGAGCTGTTTTTT.